These 22 T cell receptor beta chains were sequenced from one sample in a study of shared clonotypes between healthy human individuals. Repertoires were generated with immunoSEQ multiplex PCR, while TCRdb's copy carries only in-frame clones and drops some. Counted here are millions of clones, 90% to 95% occurring once; the ten biggest clones make up 0.1% to 0.15%. The sample consisted of naive CD4+ T cells sorted from blood. Noted subset: CD45RA+ positively selected. The receptor source for this set is a man aged 18 to 29 in good health.

The V gene is TRBV28, the J gene TRBJ2-2; 9 bases fit TRBD1. Germline CDR1 is MDHEN and CDR2 is SYDVKM. The CDR3 length is 14 residues. Unmatched junction bases numbered 4, after V lost 10 bases and J lost 1 base. CDR3 protein: CATPGQGNTGELFF. The CDR3 DNA reads as TGTGCCACCCCGGGACAGGGGAACACCGGGGAGCTGTTTTTT.

The gene calls are TRBV19 and TRBJ2-2; unclear D gene. The V gene's germline CDR1 is LNHDA and CDR2 SQIVND (reference sequence). CDR3 length: 13 amino acids. Trimming took off 1 base at V and 5 bases at J, with 5 bases between the two ends. CDR3 sequence reads: CASSIAETGELFF. DNA for the CDR3: TGTGCCAGTAGTATAGCGGAAACCGGGGAGCTGTTTTTT.

About this clone: Other DNA sequences in the sample encode the same CDR3. CDR3 coding DNA: TGTGCCAGCAGTGGGGGGTCTAACACTGAAGCTTTCTTT. It yields the protein CASSGGSNTEAFF. The genes are TRBV2 and TRBJ1-1; perhaps TRBD1 as D (5 bases). This CDR3 comprises 13 residues. V was trimmed by 4 bases and J by 2 bases, leaving 8 bases between them. Germline CDR1 and CDR2: SNHLY and FYNNEI.

V gene TRBV7-2 combines with J gene TRBJ2-7, with 10 positions matching TRBD2. V was pared by 5 bases and J by 6 bases, with 10 bases of the junction left unmatched. The CDR3 is made up of 15 amino acids. From germline, CDR1 is SGHTA and CDR2 FQGNSA. CDR3 coding DNA: TGTGCCAGCAGCAGCCTAGCGGGAGTTCGGGGCGAGCAGTACTTC. Translated, it gives CASSSLAGVRGEQYF. Looking up the rest from reference TRBV7-2 and TRBJ2-7 gives the full variable domain: GAGVSQSPSNKVTEKGKDVELRCDPISGHTALYWYRQSLGQGLEFLIYFQGNSAPDKSGLPSDRFSAERTGGSVSTLTIQRTQQEDSAVYLCASSSLAGVRGEQYFGPGTRLTVT.

The CDR3 nucleotides read TGTGCCAGCTCACCGAACCAGGCTTTGGACGAGCAGTACTTC. Translated, it gives CASSPNQALDEQYF. The rearrangement uses TRBV18 and TRBJ2-7; D unclear. This CDR3 comprises 14 residues. Trimming left V 3 bases short and J 5 bases short, with 14 bases between. Germline V CDR1 and CDR2: KGHSH, LQKENI.

The chain is built from TRBV25-1 and TRBJ2-5; D might be TRBD2 (5 bases). The last part of the DNA fits TRBJ2-7 better; the J call may be wrong. The CDR3 has 14 amino acids. Germline CDR1 reads MGHDK; CDR2 reads SYGVNS. The CDR3 region is CASSASGRGGEQYF. The CDR3 coding sequence is TGTGCCAGCAGCGCATCTGGACGGGGTGGCGAGCAGTACTTC.

This chain joins TRBV5-1 and TRBJ2-7; 10 bases are a match to TRBD1. After removal of 4 bases from V and 0 bases from J, the junction contained 4 bases not matched to a gene. Germline V lookup: CDR1 SGHRS, CDR2 YFSETQ. There are 15 residues in the CDR3. CDR3 nucleotide sequence: TGCGCCAGCAGCCCCCGGGACAGGGGCTCCTACGAGCAGTACTTC. Encoded protein: CASSPRDRGSYEQYF.

J is TRBJ2-7 and V is TRBV11-3, with 7 bases matching TRBD2. Trimming cost V 5 bases and J 5 bases; bases outside gene matches: 9. Per the germline V gene, CDR1 is SGHNT and CDR2 is YENEEA. The CDR3 runs 14 residues. CDR3 residues: CASSAGTTQDEQYF. Here the CDR3 DNA reads TGTGCCAGCAGCGCCGGGACTACCCAGGACGAGCAGTACTTC.

The CDR3 region has the DNA TGTGCCAGCTGGACAGGGGGCAACTACGAGCAGTACTTC. Its translation is CASWTGGNYEQYF. The chain links TRBV6-5 to TRBJ2-7; TRBD1 matches 11 bases. The germline V gene has CDR1 MNHEY and CDR2 SVGAGI. The trim removed 8 bases at V and 3 bases at J, leaving 3 bases unmatched. This CDR3 contains 13 residues.

V usage is TRBV5-1 and J usage is TRBJ2-6; D is ambiguous. Germline V gives CDR1 SGHRS, CDR2 YFSETQ. CDR3 length: 14 residues. V was clipped by 5 bases and J by 3 bases, with 9 bases between them. CDR3 protein: CASSNGVGANVLTF. The DNA of the CDR3 is TGCGCCAGCAGTAATGGTGTTGGGGCCAACGTCCTGACTTTC.

The chain is built from TRBV10-3 and TRBJ1-6; D unresolved. This CDR3 region has 16 residues. V was clipped by 2 bases and J by 3 bases, with 11 bases between them. Germline CDR1 reads ENHRY; CDR2 reads SYGVKD. This chain's CDR3 is CAISETGPDYNSPLHF. The CDR3 nucleotides read TGTGCCATCAGTGAGACCGGACCCGACTATAATTCACCCCTCCACTTT.

The genes are TRBV30 and TRBJ1-4, with TRBD1 matching over 9 bases. V lost 0 bases and J lost 7; bases outside the gene matches: 6. From germline, CDR1 is GTSNPN and CDR2 SVGIG (reference sequence). This CDR3 has 15 residues. The CDR3 region has the DNA TGTGCCTGGAGTGTACCGGGGACAGGGAGTGAAAAACTGTTTTTT. It is translated as CAWSVPGTGSEKLFF.

The gene calls are TRBV4-3 and TRBJ2-5; tentatively, D is TRBD2 (5 bases). V dropped 0 bases and J dropped 2 bases, with 10 bases sitting between them. The germline V gene has CDR1 LGHNA and CDR2 YSLEER. The CDR3 is 15 amino acids. The CDR3 DNA is TGCGCCAGCAGCCAAGACGGAGCGGTTCAAGAGACCCAGTACTTC. Protein product: CASSQDGAVQETQYF.

This chain connects TRBV2 to TRBJ1-2; possible D gene TRBD1, 6 bases. Germline V lookup: CDR1 SNHLY, CDR2 FYNNEI. Trimming took off 4 bases at V and 3 bases at J, with 9 bases between the two ends. The CDR3 is made up of 13 amino acids. Written as DNA, the CDR3 is TGTGCCAGCAGTGGAGCAGGGGACTATGGCTACACCTTC. This encodes CASSGAGDYGYTF.

The genes are TRBV28 and TRBJ1-5; 9 positions match TRBD1. CDR3 size: 19 residues. With V trimmed by 6 bases and J by 0 bases, 15 bases remained unmatched. Germline lookup yields CDR1 MDHEN and CDR2 SYDVKM. The CDR3 DNA reads TGTGCCAGCAGGGGGACCGGGACAGGGTGGCTCTATAGCAATCAGCCCCAGCATTTT. Amino acids: CASRGTGTGWLYSNQPQHF.

The chain combines TRBV7-8 with TRBJ2-3; D remains ambiguous. Trimming left V 4 bases short and J 4 bases short, with 15 bases between. CDR1 is SGHVS and CDR2 is FQNEAQ in the germline V gene. CDR3 length: 15 residues. This CDR3 is CASSSSLGPSDTQYF. CDR3 bases: TGTGCCAGCAGCTCGTCTTTAGGGCCATCAGATACGCAGTATTTT. The full variable domain, rest sourced from reference TRBV7-8 and TRBJ2-3, is GAGVSQSPRYKVAKRGQDVALRCDPISGHVSLFWYQQALGQGPEFLTYFQNEAQLDKSGLPSDRFFAERPEGSVSTLKIQRTQQEDSAVYLCASSSSLGPSDTQYFGPGTRLTVL.

V is TRBV11-2 and J is TRBJ2-7, with D possibly being TRBD1 or TRBD2 (5 bases each). Trimming shortened V by 6 bases and J by 2 bases, and 23 bases separated the two germline ends. The CDR3 runs 17 residues. Germline V CDR1 and CDR2: SGHAT, FQNNGV. The chain's CDR3 is CASRPLAGTSRTYEQYF. In DNA, the CDR3 is TGTGCCAGCAGACCACTCGCCGGGACCTCTCGTACCTACGAGCAGTACTTC.

The chain has TRBV6-5 and TRBJ1-6, with D hard to call. V gave up 5 bases and J gave up 6 bases, with 11 bases separating them. Germline CDR1 is MNHEY and CDR2 is SVGAGI. The CDR3 is made up of 14 amino acids. The CDR3 sequence is CASSRERFNSPLHF. The CDR3, as DNA: TGTGCCAGCAGTAGGGAAAGGTTTAATTCACCCCTCCACTTT.

The gene calls are TRBV6-1 and TRBJ2-3; 7 bases are shared with TRBD1. This CDR3 has 15 amino acids. Trimming removed 6 bases from V and 1 base from J; junction bases left unmatched: 7. Germline CDR1 and CDR2: MNHNS and SASEGT. The CDR3 loop reads CASSAETGGTDTQYF. DNA of the CDR3: TGTGCCAGCAGCGCGGAAACAGGGGGCACAGATACGCAGTATTTT.

The chain joins TRBV7-2 to TRBJ1-4; perhaps TRBD1 as D (5 bases). The CDR3 runs 13 residues. V was cut by 8 bases and J by 6 bases, with 13 bases left in between. In germline, CDR1 is SGHTA, CDR2 FQGNSA. The DNA of the CDR3 is TGTGCCAGCCGTGGGGGGAATGATGAAAAACTGTTTTTT. Its protein is CASRGGNDEKLFF.

The chain uses TRBV28 and TRBJ2-5; D possibly corresponds to TRBD1 (7 bases). Germline CDR1 MDHEN, CDR2 SYDVKM. The CDR3 covers 13 residues. The V end lost 6 bases, the J end lost 5 bases, and 13 bases lay between the germline ends. CDR3: CASSPAGGETQYF. CDR3 sequence (DNA): TGTGCCAGCAGCCCCGCAGGGGGGGAGACCCAGTACTTC. Full variable domain (missing parts from reference TRBV28 and TRBJ2-5): DVKVTQSSRYLVKRTGEKVFLECVQDMDHENMFWYRQDPGLGLRLIYFSYDVKMKEKGDIPEGYSVSREKKERFSLILESASTNQTSMYLCASSPAGGETQYFGPGTRLLVL.

This clone came up many times. The chain joins TRBV9 to TRBJ2-7; the D is unclear. Between the trimmed V and J ends, which lost 0 bases and 1 base, there was a span of 11 bases. This CDR3 spans 15 amino acids. Germline CDR1 reads SGDLS; CDR2 reads YYNGEE. The CDR3 region has the DNA TGTGCCAGCAGCGTAGCTCCGGGCATATCCTACGAGCAGTACTTC. This encodes CASSVAPGISYEQYF. The variable domain in full, completed from reference TRBV9 and TRBJ2-7, reads DSGVTQTPKHLITATGQRVTLRCSPRSGDLSVYWYQQSLDQGLQFLIQYYNGEERAKGNILERFSAQQFPDLHSELNLSSLELGDSALYFCASSVAPGISYEQYFGPGTRLTVT.